This TCR beta chain was captured by sequencing in a study of cytomegalovirus exposure and HLA in healthy donors. In the PCR, 60 Vbeta and 13 Jbeta primers were used. TCRdb's copy holds only in-frame clones and misses some; the assay was immunoSEQ multiplex PCR. Of around 93,000 clones in the sample, approximately 72% were seen once. The origin of this receptor is a woman aged 40 to 50 in good health and CMV-seronegative. The sample consisted of PBMCs.

CDR3 protein: CATSHPQQGGNYGYTF. As DNA, the CDR3 is TGTGCCACCAGCCACCCACAACAGGGGGGCAACTATGGCTACACCTTC. V is TRBV15 and J is TRBJ1-2; 8 bases line up with TRBD1. Germline CDR1 and CDR2: LNHNV and YYDKDF (reference sequence). The V segment lost 5 bases and the J segment 2 bases; nucleotides outside the gene matches: 10. There are 16 residues in the CDR3.